The 8 T cell receptor beta chains presented below share a single source sample, sequenced in a study of OX40 agonist ivuxolimab in advanced cancers. This table comes from immunoSEQ multiplex PCR, and its TCRdb copy is limited to in-frame clones, with some not included. Seen here are around 70,000 clones, around 90% observed once, and the top ten hold roughly 6%. This material consisted of CD4+ or CD8+ T cells sorted from blood, taken in a trial of the OX40 agonist ivuxolimab. The receptor set was obtained from an adult with an advanced solid tumor such as melanoma, head and neck, liver or kidney cancer.

The rearrangement joins TRBV25-1 to TRBJ1-2; D may be TRBD1 (6 bases). The ends were cut back, 3 bases at V and 0 bases at J, with 17 bases in the middle. The CDR3 consists of 17 residues. Germline V gene lookup returns CDR1 MGHDK and CDR2 SYGVNS. The CDR3 DNA sequence: TGTGCCAGCAGTGAGTCCCCGGGGGCGCTACCTAACTATGGCTACACCTTC. Its protein is CASSESPGALPNYGYTF.

The rearrangement joins TRBV2 to TRBJ2-5; tentatively, D is TRBD1 (6 bases). V gave up 5 bases and J gave up 2 bases, with 9 bases separating them. The CDR3 has 13 amino acids. The V gene's germline CDR1 is SNHLY and CDR2 FYNNEI. The CDR3 DNA is TGTGCCAGCAGTCAGGGACATCAAGAGACCCAGTACTTC. It encodes CASSQGHQETQYF.

This clone occurred once. The chain employs TRBV7-9 and TRBJ2-3; TRBD2 matches at 8 bases. Trimming took 1 base from V and 2 from J; bases not matched to a gene: 8. The germline V gene encodes CDR1 SEHNR and CDR2 FQNEAQ (reference sequence). This CDR3 comprises 17 residues. The CDR3 DNA is TGTGCCAGCAGCTTAGGAGCTAGCGGGTCGTTCACAGATACGCAGTATTTT. This gives the protein CASSLGASGSFTDTQYF.

The chain is built from TRBV6-1 and TRBJ2-7; perhaps TRBD1 as D (6 bases). The CDR3 runs 17 residues. CDR1 is MNHNS and CDR2 is SASEGT in the germline V gene. Trimming removed 0 bases from V and 3 bases from J, with 18 bases in between. CDR3 DNA sequence: TGTGCCAGCAGTGAAGCGCTGGTAGGGCAGGGGATCTACGAGCAGTACTTC. Protein: CASSEALVGQGIYEQYF.

J is TRBJ2-7 and V is TRBV7-8; 7 nucleotides agree with TRBD1. This CDR3 is built from 14 residues. Trimming cost V 4 bases and J 1 base; bases outside gene matches: 4. Germline V gene sequence: CDR1 SGHVS, CDR2 FQNEAQ. The CDR3 nucleotides are TGTGCCAGCAGCTCGCAGGGGGAGTCCTACGAGCAGTACTTC. This gives the protein CASSSQGESYEQYF.

The rearrangement uses TRBV14 and TRBJ1-1, with D unclear. Germline V lookup: CDR1 SGHDN, CDR2 FVKESK. This CDR3 contains 11 residues. V lost 2 bases and J 3 bases, leaving 1 base between the germline ends. In nucleotides, the CDR3 is TGTGCCAGCAGCCAATACACTGAAGCTTTCTTT. This encodes CASSQYTEAFF.

The chain joins TRBV9 to TRBJ2-7; D unresolved. CDR3 length: 13 amino acids. Germline lookup yields CDR1 SGDLS and CDR2 YYNGEE. Between the trimmed V and J ends, which lost 4 bases and 7 bases, there was a span of 15 bases. The CDR3 DNA reads TGTGCCAGCAGCCCCGGGTCTCCTTCGGAGCAGTACTTC. As protein: CASSPGSPSEQYF. Full variable domain (missing parts from reference TRBV9 and TRBJ2-7): DSGVTQTPKHLITATGQRVTLRCSPRSGDLSVYWYQQSLDQGLQFLIQYYNGEERAKGNILERFSAQQFPDLHSELNLSSLELGDSALYFCASSPGSPSEQYFGPGTRLTVT.

This clone has more than one count but fewer than ten. This chain uses TRBV28 with TRBJ2-7; D is perhaps TRBD1 or TRBD2 (5 bases each). This CDR3 is built from 14 residues. V lost 6 bases and J 5 bases, leaving 17 bases between the germline ends. Germline V gene data show CDR1 as MDHEN and CDR2 as SYDVKM. The DNA for the CDR3 is TGTGCCAGCAGCCTCCTCCCCAGGGAGAACGAGCAGTACTTC. Its translation is CASSLLPRENEQYF.